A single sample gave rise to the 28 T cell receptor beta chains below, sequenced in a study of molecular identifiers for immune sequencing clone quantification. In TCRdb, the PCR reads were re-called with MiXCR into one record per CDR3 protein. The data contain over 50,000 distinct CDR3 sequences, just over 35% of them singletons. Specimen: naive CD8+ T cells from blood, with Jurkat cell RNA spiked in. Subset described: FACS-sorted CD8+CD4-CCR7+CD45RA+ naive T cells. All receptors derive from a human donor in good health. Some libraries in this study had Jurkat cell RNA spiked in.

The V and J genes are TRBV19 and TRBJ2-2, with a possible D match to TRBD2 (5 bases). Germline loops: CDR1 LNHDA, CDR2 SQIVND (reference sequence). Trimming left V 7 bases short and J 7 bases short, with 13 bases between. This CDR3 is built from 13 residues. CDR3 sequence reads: CASTLLASGELFF. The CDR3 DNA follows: TGTGCCAGTACCCTTCTAGCCAGCGGGGAGCTGTTTTTT.

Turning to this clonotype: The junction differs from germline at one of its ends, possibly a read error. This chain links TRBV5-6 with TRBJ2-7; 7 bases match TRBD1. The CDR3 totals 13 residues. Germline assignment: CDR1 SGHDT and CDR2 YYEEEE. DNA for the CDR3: TGTGCCAGCAGCCAAGGGGGCGTCTACGGGCAGTACTTC. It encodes CASSQGGVYGQYF.

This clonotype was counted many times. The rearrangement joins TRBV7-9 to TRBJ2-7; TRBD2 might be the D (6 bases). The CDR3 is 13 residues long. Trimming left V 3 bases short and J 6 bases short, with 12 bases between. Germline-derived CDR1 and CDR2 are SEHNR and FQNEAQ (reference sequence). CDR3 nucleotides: TGTGCCAGCAGCTTCGGGGGTTTGTCCGAGCAGTACTTC. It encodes CASSFGGLSEQYF.

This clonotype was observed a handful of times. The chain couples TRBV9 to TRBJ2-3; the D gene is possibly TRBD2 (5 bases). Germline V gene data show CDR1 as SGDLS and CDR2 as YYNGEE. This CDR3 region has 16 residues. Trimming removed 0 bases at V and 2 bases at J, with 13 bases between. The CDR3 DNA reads TGTGCCAGCAGCGTAGCCCGGGATAGCCACACAGATACGCAGTATTTT. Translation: CASSVARDSHTDTQYF.

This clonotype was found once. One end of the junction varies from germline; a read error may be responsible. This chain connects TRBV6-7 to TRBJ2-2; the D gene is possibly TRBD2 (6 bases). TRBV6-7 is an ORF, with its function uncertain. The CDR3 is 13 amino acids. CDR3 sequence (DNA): TGTGCCAGCAGATACTCTGACACCCGGGAGCCGTTTTTT. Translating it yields CASRYSDTREPFF.

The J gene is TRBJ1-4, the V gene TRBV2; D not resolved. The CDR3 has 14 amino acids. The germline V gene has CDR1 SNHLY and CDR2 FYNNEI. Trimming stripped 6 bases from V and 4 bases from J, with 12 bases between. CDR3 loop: CASRSREGNEKLFF. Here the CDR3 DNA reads TGTGCCAGCAGGTCCCGGGAGGGTAATGAAAAACTGTTTTTT.

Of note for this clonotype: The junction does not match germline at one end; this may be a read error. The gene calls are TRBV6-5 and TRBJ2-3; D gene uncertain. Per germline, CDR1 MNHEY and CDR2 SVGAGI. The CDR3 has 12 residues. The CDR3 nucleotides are TGTGCCAGCAGTTACGGAGCAGATACGCTGTATTTT. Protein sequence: CASSYGADTLYF.

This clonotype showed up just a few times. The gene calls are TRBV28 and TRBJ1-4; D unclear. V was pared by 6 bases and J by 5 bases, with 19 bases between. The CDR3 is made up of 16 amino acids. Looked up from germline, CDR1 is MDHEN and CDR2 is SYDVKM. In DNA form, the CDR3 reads TGTGCCAGCAGCCGAGGGTACTTAGGCCCCAATGAAAAACTGTTTTTT. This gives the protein CASSRGYLGPNEKLFF.

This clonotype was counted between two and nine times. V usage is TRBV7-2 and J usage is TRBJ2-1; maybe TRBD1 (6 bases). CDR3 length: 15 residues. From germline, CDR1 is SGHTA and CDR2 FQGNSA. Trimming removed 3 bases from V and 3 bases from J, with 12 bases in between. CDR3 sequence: CASSFPRDNYNEQFF. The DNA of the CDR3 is TGTGCCAGCAGCTTCCCCAGGGACAACTACAATGAGCAGTTCTTC.

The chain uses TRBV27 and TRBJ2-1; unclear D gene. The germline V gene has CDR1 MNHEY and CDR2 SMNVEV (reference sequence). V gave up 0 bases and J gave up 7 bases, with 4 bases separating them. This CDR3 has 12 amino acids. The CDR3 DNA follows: TGTGCCAGCAGTTTATCACTGAATGAGCAGTTCTTC. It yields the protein CASSLSLNEQFF.

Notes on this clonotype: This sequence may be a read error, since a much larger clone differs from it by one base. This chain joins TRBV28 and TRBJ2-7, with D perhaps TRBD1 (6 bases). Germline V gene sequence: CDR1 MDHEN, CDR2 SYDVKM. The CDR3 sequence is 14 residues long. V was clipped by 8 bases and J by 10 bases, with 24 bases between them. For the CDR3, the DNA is TGTGCCAGCTCGGTGATGGACAGCGAGGGGGATCAGTACTTC. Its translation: CASSVMDSEGDQYF.

The CDR3 DNA reads as TGTGCCAGCAGTTTAGGGGGACAGGGCATTTCACCCCTCCACTTT. Protein sequence: CASSLGGQGISPLHF. The J gene is TRBJ1-6, the V gene TRBV12-3 or TRBV12-4; 9 bases align to TRBD1. Germline trimming cut 1 base from V and 9 bases from J; bases unmatched to any gene: 4. The CDR3 consists of 15 residues.

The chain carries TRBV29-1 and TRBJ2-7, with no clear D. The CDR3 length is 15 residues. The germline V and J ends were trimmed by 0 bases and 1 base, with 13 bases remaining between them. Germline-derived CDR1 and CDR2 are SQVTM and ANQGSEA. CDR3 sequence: CSVEEGYGFSYEQYF. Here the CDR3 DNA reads TGCAGCGTTGAAGAAGGGTACGGGTTTTCCTACGAGCAGTACTTC.

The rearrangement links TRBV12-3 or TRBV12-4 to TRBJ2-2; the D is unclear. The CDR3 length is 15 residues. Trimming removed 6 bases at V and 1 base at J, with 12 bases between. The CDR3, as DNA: TGTGCCAGCAGATTGGTCCCCGGGAACACCGGGGAGCTGTTTTTT. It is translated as CASRLVPGNTGELFF.

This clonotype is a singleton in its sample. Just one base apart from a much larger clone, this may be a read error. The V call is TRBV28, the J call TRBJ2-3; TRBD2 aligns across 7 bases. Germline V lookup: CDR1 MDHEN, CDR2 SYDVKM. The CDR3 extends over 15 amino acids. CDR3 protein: CASRLFGTTTDTQYF. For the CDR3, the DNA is TGTGCCAGCAGATTATTTGGGACTACCACAGATACGCAGTATTTT.

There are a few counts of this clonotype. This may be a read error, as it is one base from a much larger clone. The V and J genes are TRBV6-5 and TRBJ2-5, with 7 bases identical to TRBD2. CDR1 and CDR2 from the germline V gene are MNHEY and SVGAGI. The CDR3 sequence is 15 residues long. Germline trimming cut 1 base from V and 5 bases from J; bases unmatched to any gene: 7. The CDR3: CASSYFGGRGETQYF. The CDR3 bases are TGTGCCAGCAGTTACTTCGGGGGGAGGGGTGAGACCCAGTACTTC.

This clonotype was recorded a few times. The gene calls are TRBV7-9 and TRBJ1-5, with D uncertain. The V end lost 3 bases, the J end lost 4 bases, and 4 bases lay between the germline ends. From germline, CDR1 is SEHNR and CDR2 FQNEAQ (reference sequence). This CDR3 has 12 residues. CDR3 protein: CASSFINQPQHF. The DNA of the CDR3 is TGTGCCAGCAGCTTCATTAATCAGCCCCAGCATTTT.

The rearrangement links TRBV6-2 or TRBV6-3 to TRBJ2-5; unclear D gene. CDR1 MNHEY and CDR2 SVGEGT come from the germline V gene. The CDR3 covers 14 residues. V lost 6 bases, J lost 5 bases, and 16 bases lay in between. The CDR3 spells CASRLGLRSETQYF. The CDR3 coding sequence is TGTGCCAGCAGGTTAGGGTTGAGGTCGGAGACCCAGTACTTC.

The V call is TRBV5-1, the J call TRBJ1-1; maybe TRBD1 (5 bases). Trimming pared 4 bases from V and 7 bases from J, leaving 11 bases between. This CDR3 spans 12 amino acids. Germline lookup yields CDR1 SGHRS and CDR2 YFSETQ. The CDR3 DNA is TGCGCCAGCAGCCCGGGGACTATTGAAGCTTTCTTT. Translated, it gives CASSPGTIEAFF.

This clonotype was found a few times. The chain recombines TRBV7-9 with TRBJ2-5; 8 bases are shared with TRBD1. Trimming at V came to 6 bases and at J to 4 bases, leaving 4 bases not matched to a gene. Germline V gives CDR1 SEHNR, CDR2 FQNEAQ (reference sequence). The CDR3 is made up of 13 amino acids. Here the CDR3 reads CASRATGVETQYF. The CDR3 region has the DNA TGTGCCAGCAGAGCGACAGGGGTAGAGACCCAGTACTTC.

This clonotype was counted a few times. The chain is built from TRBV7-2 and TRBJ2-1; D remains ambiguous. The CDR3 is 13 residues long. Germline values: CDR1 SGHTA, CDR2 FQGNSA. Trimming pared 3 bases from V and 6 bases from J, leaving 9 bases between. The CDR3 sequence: CASSFMLFNEQFF. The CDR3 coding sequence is TGTGCCAGCAGCTTCATGTTGTTCAATGAGCAGTTCTTC.

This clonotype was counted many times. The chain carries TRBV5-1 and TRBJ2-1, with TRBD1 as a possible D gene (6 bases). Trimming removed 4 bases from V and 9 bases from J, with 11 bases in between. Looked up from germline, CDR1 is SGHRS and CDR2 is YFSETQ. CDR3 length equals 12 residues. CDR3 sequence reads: CASSRTGLEQFF. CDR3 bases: TGCGCCAGCAGCAGAACAGGGCTTGAGCAGTTCTTC.

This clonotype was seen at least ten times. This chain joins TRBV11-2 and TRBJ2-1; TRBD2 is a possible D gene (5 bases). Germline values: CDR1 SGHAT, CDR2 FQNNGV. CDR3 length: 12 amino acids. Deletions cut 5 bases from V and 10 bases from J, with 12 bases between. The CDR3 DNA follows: TGTGCCAGCAGCCCGACACGAGGGGAGCAGTTCTTC. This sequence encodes CASSPTRGEQFF.

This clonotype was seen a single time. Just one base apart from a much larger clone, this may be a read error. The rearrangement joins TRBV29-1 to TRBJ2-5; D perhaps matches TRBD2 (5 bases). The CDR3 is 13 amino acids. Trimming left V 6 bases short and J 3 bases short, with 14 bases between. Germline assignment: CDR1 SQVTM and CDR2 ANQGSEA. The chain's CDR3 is CSVPEGIKETQYF. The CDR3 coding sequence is TGCAGCGTCCCAGAGGGAATAAAAGAGACCCAGTACTTC.

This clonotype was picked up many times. CDR3 DNA sequence: TGTGCCAGCAGCCAAGAAGGGCCGCCACTCGTCCTGACTTTC. Translated: CASSQEGPPLVLTF. V is TRBV3-1 and J is TRBJ2-6; D call uncertain. In germline, CDR1 is LGHDT, CDR2 YNNKEL (reference sequence). Trimming removed 0 bases at V and 12 bases at J, with 12 bases between. This CDR3 region has 14 residues.

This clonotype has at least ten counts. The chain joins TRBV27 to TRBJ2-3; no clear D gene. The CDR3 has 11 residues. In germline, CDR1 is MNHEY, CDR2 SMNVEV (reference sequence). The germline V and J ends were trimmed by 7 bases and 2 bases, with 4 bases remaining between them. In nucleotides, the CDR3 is TGTGCCAGCACCTCCACAGATACGCAGTATTTT. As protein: CASTSTDTQYF.

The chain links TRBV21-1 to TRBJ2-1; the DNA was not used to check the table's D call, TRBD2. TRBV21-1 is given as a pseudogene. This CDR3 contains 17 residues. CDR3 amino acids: CASPGPIGRFEGNEQFF. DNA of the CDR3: TGTGCCAGCCCTGGGCCCATCGGGAGGTTTGAGGGCAATGAGCAGTTCTTC.

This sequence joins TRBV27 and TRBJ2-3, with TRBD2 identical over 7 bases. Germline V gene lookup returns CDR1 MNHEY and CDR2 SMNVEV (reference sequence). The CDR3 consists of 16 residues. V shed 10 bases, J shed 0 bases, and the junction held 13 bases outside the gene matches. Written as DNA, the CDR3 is TGTGCCATCAGCACCGCCGCTAGCGGTAGCACAGATACGCAGTATTTT. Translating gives CAISTAASGSTDTQYF.